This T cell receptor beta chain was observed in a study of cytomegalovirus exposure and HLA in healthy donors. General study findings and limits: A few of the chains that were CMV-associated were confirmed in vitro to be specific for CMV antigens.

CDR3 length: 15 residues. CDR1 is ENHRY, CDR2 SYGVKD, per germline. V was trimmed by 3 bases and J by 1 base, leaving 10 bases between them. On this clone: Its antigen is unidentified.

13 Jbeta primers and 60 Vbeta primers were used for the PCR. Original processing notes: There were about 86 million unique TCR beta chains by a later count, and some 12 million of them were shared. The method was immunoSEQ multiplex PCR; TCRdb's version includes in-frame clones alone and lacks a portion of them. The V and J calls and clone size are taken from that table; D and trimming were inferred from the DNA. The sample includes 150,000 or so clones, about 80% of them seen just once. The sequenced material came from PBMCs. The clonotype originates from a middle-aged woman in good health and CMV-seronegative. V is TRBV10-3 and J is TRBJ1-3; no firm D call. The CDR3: CAISDGVASGNTIYF. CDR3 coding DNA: TGTGCCATCAGTGACGGAGTGGCGTCTGGAAACACCATATATTTT.